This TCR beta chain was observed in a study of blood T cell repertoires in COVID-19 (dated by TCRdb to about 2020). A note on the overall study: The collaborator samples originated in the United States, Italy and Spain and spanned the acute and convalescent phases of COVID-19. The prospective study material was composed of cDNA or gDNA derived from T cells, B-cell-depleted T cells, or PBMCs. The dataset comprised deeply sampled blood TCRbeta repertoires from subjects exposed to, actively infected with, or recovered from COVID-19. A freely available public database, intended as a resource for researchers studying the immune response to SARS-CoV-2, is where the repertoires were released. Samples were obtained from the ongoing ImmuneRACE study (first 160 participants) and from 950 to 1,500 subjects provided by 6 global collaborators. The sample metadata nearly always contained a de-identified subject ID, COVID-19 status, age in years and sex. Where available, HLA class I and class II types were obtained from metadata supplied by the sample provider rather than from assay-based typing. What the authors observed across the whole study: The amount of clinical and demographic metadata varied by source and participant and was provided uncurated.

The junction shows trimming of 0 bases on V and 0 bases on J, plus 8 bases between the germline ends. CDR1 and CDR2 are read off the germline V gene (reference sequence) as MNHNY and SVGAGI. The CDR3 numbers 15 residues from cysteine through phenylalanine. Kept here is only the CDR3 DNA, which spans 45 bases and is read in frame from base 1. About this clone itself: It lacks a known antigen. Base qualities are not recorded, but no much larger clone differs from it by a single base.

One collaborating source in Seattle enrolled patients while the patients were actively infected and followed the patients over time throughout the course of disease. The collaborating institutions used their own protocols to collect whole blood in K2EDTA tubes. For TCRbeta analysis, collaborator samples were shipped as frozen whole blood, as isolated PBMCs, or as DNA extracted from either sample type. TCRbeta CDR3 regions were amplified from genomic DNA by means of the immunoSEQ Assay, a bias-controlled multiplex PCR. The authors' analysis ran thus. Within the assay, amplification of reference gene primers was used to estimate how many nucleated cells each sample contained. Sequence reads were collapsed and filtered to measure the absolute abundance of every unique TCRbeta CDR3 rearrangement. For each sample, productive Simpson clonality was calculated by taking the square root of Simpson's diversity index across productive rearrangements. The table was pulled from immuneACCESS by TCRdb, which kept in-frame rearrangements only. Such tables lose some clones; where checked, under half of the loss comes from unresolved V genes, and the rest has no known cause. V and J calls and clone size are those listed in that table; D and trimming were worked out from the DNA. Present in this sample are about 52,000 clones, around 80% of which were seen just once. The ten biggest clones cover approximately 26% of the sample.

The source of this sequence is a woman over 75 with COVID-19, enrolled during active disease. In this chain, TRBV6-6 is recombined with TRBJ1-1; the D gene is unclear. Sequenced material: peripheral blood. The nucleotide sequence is TGTGCCAGCAGTTACTCGGAGAAGATGAACACTGAAGCTTTCTTT. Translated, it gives CASSYSEKMNTEAFF.